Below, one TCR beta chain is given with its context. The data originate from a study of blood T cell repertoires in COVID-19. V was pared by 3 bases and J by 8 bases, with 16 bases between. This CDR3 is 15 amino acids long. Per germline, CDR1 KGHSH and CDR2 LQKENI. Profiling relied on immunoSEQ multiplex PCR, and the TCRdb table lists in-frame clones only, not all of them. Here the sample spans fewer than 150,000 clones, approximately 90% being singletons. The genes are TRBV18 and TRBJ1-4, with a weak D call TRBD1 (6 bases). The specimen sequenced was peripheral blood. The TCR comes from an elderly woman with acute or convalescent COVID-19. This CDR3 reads CASSPSGGAGEKLFF. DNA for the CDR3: TGTGCCAGCTCACCGTCGGGGGGCGCGGGCGAAAAACTGTTTTTT.